This T cell receptor beta chain was found in a study of OX40 agonist ivuxolimab in advanced cancers. Overall study results and limits: What antigens the expanded peripheral T cells recognized was never established.

This table comes from immunoSEQ multiplex PCR, and its TCRdb copy is limited to in-frame clones, with some not included. The table records 50,000 to 75,000 clones, roughly 88% of them present only once. Notes on this clone: Its cognate antigen is unknown.

Trimming removed 0 bases from V and 0 bases from J, with 9 bases in between. This CDR3 contains 15 residues. Germline CDR1 and CDR2: GTSNPN and SVGIG (reference sequence). Sequenced material: CD4+ or CD8+ T cells sorted from blood, taken in a trial of the OX40 agonist ivuxolimab. The TCR was taken from an adult with an advanced solid tumor such as melanoma, head and neck, liver or kidney cancer. The chain uses TRBV30 and TRBJ2-4; no firm D call. The CDR3, as DNA: TGTGCCTGGAGTGTATCCCCCCTAGCCAAAAACATTCAGTACTTC. This sequence encodes CAWSVSPLAKNIQYF.